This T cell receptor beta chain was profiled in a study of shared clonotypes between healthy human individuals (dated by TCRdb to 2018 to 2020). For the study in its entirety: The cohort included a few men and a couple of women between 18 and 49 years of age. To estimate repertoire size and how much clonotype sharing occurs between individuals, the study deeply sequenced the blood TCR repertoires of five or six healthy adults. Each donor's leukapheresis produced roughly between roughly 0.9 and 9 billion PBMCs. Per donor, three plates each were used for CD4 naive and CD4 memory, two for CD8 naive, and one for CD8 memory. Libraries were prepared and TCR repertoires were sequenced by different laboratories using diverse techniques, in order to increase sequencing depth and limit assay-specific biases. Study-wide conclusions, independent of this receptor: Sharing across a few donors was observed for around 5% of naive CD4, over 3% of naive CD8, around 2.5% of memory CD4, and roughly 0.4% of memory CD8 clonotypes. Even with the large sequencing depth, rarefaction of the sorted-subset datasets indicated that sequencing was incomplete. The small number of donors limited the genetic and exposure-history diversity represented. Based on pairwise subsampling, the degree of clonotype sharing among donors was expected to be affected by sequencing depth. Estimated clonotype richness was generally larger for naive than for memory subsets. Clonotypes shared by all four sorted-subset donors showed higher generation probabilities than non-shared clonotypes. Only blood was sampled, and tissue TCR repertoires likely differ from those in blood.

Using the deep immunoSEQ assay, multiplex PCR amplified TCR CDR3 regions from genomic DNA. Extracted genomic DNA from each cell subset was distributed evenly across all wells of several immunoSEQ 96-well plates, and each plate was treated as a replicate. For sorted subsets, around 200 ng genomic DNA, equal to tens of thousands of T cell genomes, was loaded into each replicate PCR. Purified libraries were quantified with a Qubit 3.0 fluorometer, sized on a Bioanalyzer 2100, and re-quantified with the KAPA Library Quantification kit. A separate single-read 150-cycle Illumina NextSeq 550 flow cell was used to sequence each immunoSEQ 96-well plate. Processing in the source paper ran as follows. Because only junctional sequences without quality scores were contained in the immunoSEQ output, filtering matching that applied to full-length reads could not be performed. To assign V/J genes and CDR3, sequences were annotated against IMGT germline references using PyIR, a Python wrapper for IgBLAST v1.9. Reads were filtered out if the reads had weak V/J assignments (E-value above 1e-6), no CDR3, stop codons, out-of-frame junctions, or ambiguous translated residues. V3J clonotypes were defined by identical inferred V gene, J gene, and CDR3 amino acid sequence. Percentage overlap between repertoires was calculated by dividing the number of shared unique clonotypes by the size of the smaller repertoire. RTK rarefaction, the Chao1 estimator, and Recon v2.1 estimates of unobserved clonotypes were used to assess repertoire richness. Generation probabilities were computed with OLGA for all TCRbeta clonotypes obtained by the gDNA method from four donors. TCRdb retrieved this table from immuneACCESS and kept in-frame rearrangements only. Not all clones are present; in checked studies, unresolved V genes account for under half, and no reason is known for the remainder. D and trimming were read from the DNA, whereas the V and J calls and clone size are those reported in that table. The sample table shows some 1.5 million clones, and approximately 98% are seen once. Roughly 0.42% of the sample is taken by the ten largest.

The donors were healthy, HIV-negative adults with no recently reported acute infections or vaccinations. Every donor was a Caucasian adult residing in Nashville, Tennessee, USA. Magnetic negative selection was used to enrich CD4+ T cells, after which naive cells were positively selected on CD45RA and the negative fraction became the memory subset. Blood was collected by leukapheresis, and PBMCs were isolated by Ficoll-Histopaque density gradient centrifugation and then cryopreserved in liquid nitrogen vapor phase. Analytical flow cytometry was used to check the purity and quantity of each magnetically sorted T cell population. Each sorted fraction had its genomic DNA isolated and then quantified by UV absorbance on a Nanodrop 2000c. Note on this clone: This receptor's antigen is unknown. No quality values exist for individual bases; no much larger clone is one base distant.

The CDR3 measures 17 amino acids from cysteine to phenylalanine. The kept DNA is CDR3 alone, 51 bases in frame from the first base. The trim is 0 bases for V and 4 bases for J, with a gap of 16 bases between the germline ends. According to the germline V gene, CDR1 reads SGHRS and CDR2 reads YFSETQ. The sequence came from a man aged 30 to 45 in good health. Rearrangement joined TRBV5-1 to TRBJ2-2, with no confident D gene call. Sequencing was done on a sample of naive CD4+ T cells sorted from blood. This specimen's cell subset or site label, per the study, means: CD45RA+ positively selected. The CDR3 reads CASSLASRAVGTGELFF. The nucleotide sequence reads TGCGCCAGCAGCTTGGCCTCAAGGGCCGTGGGCACCGGGGAGCTGTTTTTT.